The 24 T cell receptor beta chains given below trace back to one sample, sequenced in a study of response to subunit inactivated influenza vaccine. TCRdb analysed the RT-PCR reads with MiXCR anew, one entry per CDR3 protein. This table has about 650,000 distinct CDR3 sequences, around a sixth appearing once. The material sequenced was PBMCs from blood, taken roughly 13 days after vaccination. The receptors derive from a man aged 50 to 59 who received an inactivated influenza vaccine.

This chain connects TRBV20-1 to TRBJ2-3, with D perhaps TRBD1 or TRBD2 (5 bases each). Germline-derived CDR1 and CDR2 are DFQATT and SNEGSKA (reference sequence). There are 14 residues in the CDR3. The V end lost 5 bases, the J end lost 5 bases, and 17 bases lay between the germline ends. The chain's CDR3 is CSASRGGAEDTQYF. The CDR3 nucleotides read TGCAGTGCTTCCCGTGGGGGTGCTGAAGATACGCAGTATTTT.

The gene calls are TRBV4-3 and TRBJ2-7; TRBD1 might be the D (5 bases). The CDR3 is 14 amino acids. The ends were cut back, 2 bases at V and 7 bases at J, with 15 bases in the middle. Looked up from germline, CDR1 is LGHNA and CDR2 is YSLEER. CDR3 in amino acids: CASSQWGNPEEQYF. The CDR3 DNA follows: TGCGCCAGCAGCCAATGGGGCAACCCTGAGGAGCAGTACTTC.

This clonotype was seen only a few times. The chain's CDR3 is CASSPSGVDYGYTF. CDR3 nucleotide sequence: TGTGCCAGCAGCCCATCAGGGGTGGACTATGGCTACACCTTC. This sequence joins TRBV5-6 and TRBJ1-2; D possibly corresponds to TRBD1 (6 bases). Trimming cost V 4 bases and J 3 bases, with 13 bases left between them. Germline V gene data show CDR1 as SGHDT and CDR2 as YYEEEE. CDR3 size: 14 residues.

This clonotype was detected a few times. The CDR3 DNA reads as TGTGCCAGCAGTTCGCCAAGGGGGGAAAAACTGTTTTTT. Translated: CASSSPRGEKLFF. The rearrangement links TRBV28 to TRBJ1-4, with D perhaps TRBD1 (6 bases). CDR3 length: 13 amino acids. V lost 4 bases and J 8 bases, leaving 11 bases between the germline ends. Per the germline V gene, CDR1 is MDHEN and CDR2 is SYDVKM.

The sample holds a few counts of this clonotype. This chain uses TRBV18 with TRBJ1-5, with unresolved D. Germline values: CDR1 KGHSH, CDR2 LQKENI. This CDR3 comprises 14 residues. The V gene lost 3 bases and the J gene lost 3 bases, with 9 bases spanning the gap. CDR3 region: CASSPSLTNQPQHF. The CDR3 coding sequence is TGTGCCAGCTCACCTTCACTTACCAATCAGCCCCAGCATTTT.

This sequence joins TRBV4-2 and TRBJ2-7; weak D call: TRBD1 (8 bases). V shed 0 bases and J shed 7 bases, with 19 bases lying between them. This CDR3 spans 16 amino acids. Germline loops: CDR1 LGHNA, CDR2 YNFKEQ. The CDR3 nucleotides are TGTGCCAGCAGCCAAGATTGGAACAGGGGGAGGGAAGAGCAGTACTTC. Translated, it gives CASSQDWNRGREEQYF.

This chain connects TRBV6-1 to TRBJ2-7; unclear D gene. V lost 2 bases to trimming and J lost 3 bases, with 8 bases between them. From germline, CDR1 is MNHNS and CDR2 SASEGT. There are 13 residues in the CDR3. The CDR3 coding sequence is TGTGCCAGCAGTGAAACCAGTTACTACGAGCAGTACTTC. Its protein is CASSETSYYEQYF.

The sample holds a few counts of this clonotype. The chain uses TRBV20-1 and TRBJ1-2, with no clear D. V lost 6 bases and J lost 7, with 15 bases in between. The CDR3 is 12 residues long. Per germline, CDR1 DFQATT and CDR2 SNEGSKA (reference sequence). CDR3 bases: TGCAGTGCCACGCTAGACACGGGTGGCTACACCTTC. Translating it yields CSATLDTGGYTF.

V is TRBV7-9 and J is TRBJ1-2, with 7 bases aligning to TRBD1. The trim removed 4 bases at V and 4 bases at J, leaving 3 bases unmatched. The germline V gene encodes CDR1 SEHNR and CDR2 FQNEAQ (reference sequence). The CDR3 totals 13 residues. The CDR3 DNA sequence: TGTGCCAGCAGCTCGACAGGGTTCTATGGCTACACCTTC. Translated: CASSSTGFYGYTF.

This clonotype was observed at least ten times. This chain links TRBV29-1 with TRBJ1-1, with a tentative D call TRBD1 (5 bases). CDR1 is SQVTM, CDR2 ANQGSEA, per germline. The CDR3 contains 13 residues. Trimming shortened V by 3 bases and J by 1 base, and 9 bases separated the two germline ends. As DNA, the CDR3 is TGCAGCGTTGATCGGCAGGGGAACACTGAAGCTTTCTTT. It encodes CSVDRQGNTEAFF. Using reference TRBV29-1 and TRBJ1-1 for the parts outside the CDR3, the full variable domain is SAVISQKPSRDICQRGTSLTIQCQVDSQVTMMFWYRQQPGQSLTLIATANQGSEATYESGFVIDKFPISRPNLTFSTLTVSNMSPEDSSIYLCSVDRQGNTEAFFGQGTRLTVV.

This clonotype was observed a few times. The rearrangement joins TRBV5-1 to TRBJ2-3, with 7 bases that match TRBD2. The CDR3 has 17 amino acids. Trimming took 0 bases from V and 3 from J; bases not matched to a gene: 10. Per germline, CDR1 SGHRS and CDR2 YFSETQ. CDR3 amino acids: CASSLARWEGRTDTQYF. Written as DNA, the CDR3 is TGCGCCAGCAGCTTGGCCCGGTGGGAGGGCCGAACAGATACGCAGTATTTT.

This clonotype occurred many times. This chain uses TRBV11-2 with TRBJ2-3; weak D call: TRBD2 (5 bases). CDR1 and CDR2 from the germline V gene are SGHAT and FQNNGV. V was pared by 4 bases and J by 4 bases, with 15 bases between. The CDR3 is 15 amino acids. The CDR3 loop is CASSSLGNSADTQYF. The CDR3 DNA reads as TGTGCCAGCAGCTCACTCGGGAACTCAGCAGATACGCAGTATTTT.

The J gene is TRBJ2-1, the V gene TRBV6-2 or TRBV6-3; no clear D. The ends were cut back, 6 bases at V and 8 bases at J, with 14 bases in the middle. CDR1 and CDR2 from the germline V gene are MNHEY and SVGEGT. The CDR3 loop spans 13 amino acids. CDR3 in DNA: TGTGCCAGCAGCCCCATCCCCGGTCATGAGCAGTTCTTC. Translating gives CASSPIPGHEQFF.

CDR3 coding DNA: TGTGCCAGCAGTTTCGCCGGGACAGCCTCCTACGAGCAGTACTTC. Protein product: CASSFAGTASYEQYF. The chain links TRBV12-3 or TRBV12-4 to TRBJ2-7, with TRBD1 matching 7 bases. The CDR3 runs 15 residues. V shed 3 bases and J 0 bases; nucleotides not matched to a gene: 5.

The CDR3 sequence: CASSLVLTGPGETQYF. The CDR3 DNA sequence: TGCGCCAGCAGCTTGGTTCTAACCGGGCCTGGAGAGACCCAGTACTTC. The genes are TRBV5-1 and TRBJ2-5; D unclear. V lost 0 bases, J lost 4 bases, and 16 bases lay in between. Germline assignment: CDR1 SGHRS and CDR2 YFSETQ. The CDR3 has 16 residues.

This clonotype was observed many times. The chain links TRBV12-3 or TRBV12-4 to TRBJ1-2; D not resolved. This CDR3 has 13 amino acids. Trimming pared 7 bases from V and 2 bases from J, leaving 11 bases between. DNA for the CDR3: TGTGCCAGCACCCGAGGGAGGAACTATGGCTACACCTTC. Translation gives CASTRGRNYGYTF.

This chain joins TRBV12-3 or TRBV12-4 and TRBJ1-5, with TRBD1 identical over 7 bases. After removal of 5 bases from V and 8 bases from J, the junction contained 6 bases not matched to a gene. The CDR3 sequence is 13 residues long. CDR3 coding DNA: TGTGCCAGCAGTCCGACAGGGCGGGAGCCCCAGCATTTT. Translating it yields CASSPTGREPQHF.

This clonotype has at least ten counts. The V and J genes are TRBV27 and TRBJ2-3, with 13 bases lining up with TRBD2. CDR3 size: 16 residues. With V trimmed by 6 bases and J by 0 bases, 3 bases remained unmatched. Germline-derived CDR1 and CDR2 are MNHEY and SMNVEV (reference sequence). DNA for the CDR3: TGTGCCAGCAGGGAACTAGCGGGAGGGAGCACAGATACGCAGTATTTT. This encodes CASRELAGGSTDTQYF.

A few counts support this clonotype. V gene TRBV20-1 combines with J gene TRBJ2-7, with D perhaps given as TRBD1 or TRBD2 (8 bases each). Germline V gene data show CDR1 as DFQATT and CDR2 as SNEGSKA (reference sequence). The V end was cut by 0 bases, the J end by 0 bases, with 33 bases between. CDR3 size: 22 residues. DNA for the CDR3: TGCAGTGCTAGAGATGACAGGGGATTTTACTCCCTAGCGGGCCCGAGCTCCTACGAGCAGTACTTC. Residues: CSARDDRGFYSLAGPSSYEQYF.

This clonotype appeared a few times. J is TRBJ2-2 and V is TRBV6-2 or TRBV6-3; no clear D gene. CDR1 is MNHEY, CDR2 SVGEGT, per germline. V was shortened by 11 bases and J by 0 bases, with 10 bases between the two germline ends. This CDR3 region has 13 residues. DNA for the CDR3: TGTGCCGGAATGGTCGCGAACACCGGGGAGCTGTTTTTT. It yields the protein CAGMVANTGELFF.

This clonotype was seen only a few times. The chain is built from TRBV25-1 and TRBJ2-5, with 7 bases matching TRBD2. Germline V lookup: CDR1 MGHDK, CDR2 SYGVNS. This CDR3 has 15 residues. Losses at the gene ends were 4 bases for V and 2 bases for J; bases not matched to a gene: 7. CDR3 loop: CASSVGGGVQETQYF. CDR3 sequence (DNA): TGTGCCAGCAGTGTTGGCGGGGGTGTTCAAGAGACCCAGTACTTC.

The V call is TRBV3-1, the J call TRBJ2-3, with D uncertain. V lost 3 bases and J lost 3, with 10 bases in between. Germline CDR1 is LGHDT and CDR2 is YNNKEL (reference sequence). There are 14 residues in the CDR3. For the CDR3, the DNA is TGTGCCAGCAGCCACCCAGACGCAACAGATACGCAGTATTTT. Translation: CASSHPDATDTQYF.

The chain links TRBV15 to TRBJ1-4; 9 bases align to TRBD1. Germline-derived CDR1 and CDR2 are LNHNV and YYDKDF (reference sequence). The CDR3 length is 16 residues. Trimming cost V 4 bases and J 3 bases; bases outside gene matches: 6. The CDR3 sequence: CATSKGQGTSNEKLFF. In nucleotides, the CDR3 is TGTGCCACCAGCAAAGGACAGGGGACCTCTAATGAAAAACTGTTTTTT.

The chain combines TRBV20-1 with TRBJ2-7; TRBD2 agrees at 7 bases. J gave up 3 bases and V 2 bases, and 10 bases lay outside the gene matches. The CDR3 spans 15 residues. Germline values: CDR1 DFQATT, CDR2 SNEGSKA (reference sequence). The CDR3 sequence: CSARLPRLADYEQYF. The CDR3 coding sequence is TGCAGTGCTAGACTTCCGAGACTAGCAGACTACGAGCAGTACTTC.